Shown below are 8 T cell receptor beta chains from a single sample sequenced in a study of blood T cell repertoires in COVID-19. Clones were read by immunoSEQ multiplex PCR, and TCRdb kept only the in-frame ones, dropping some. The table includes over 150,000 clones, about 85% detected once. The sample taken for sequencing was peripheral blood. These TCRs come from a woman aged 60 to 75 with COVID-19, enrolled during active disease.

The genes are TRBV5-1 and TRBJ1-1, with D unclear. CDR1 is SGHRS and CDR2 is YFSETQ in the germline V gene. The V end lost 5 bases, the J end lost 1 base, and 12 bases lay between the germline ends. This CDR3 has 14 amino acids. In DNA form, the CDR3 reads TGCGCCAGCAGTGGAGGGAGAACGAACACTGAAGCTTTCTTT. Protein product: CASSGGRTNTEAFF.

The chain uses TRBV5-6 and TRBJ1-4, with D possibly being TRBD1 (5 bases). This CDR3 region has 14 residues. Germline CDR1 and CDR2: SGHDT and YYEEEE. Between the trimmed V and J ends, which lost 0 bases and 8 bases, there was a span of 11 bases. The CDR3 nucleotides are TGTGCCAGCAGCTTGGCGGGGGTATGGGAAAAACTGTTTTTT. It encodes CASSLAGVWEKLFF.

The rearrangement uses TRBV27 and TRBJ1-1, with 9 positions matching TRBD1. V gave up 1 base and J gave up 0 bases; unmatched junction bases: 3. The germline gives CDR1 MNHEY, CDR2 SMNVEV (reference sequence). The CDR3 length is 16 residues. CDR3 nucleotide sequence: TGTGCCAGCAGTTTATTGGGACAGGGTTTGAACACTGAAGCTTTCTTT. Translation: CASSLLGQGLNTEAFF.

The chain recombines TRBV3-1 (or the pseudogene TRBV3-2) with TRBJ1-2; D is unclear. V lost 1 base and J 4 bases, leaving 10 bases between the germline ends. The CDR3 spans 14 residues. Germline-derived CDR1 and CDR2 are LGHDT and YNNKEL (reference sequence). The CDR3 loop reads CASSQVPGSYGYTF. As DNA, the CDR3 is TGTGCCAGCAGCCAAGTCCCGGGGAGCTATGGCTACACCTTC.

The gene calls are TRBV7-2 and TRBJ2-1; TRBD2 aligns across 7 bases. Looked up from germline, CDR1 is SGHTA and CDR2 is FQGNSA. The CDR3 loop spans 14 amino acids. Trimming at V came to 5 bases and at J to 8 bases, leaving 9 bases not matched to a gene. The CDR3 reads CASSLWGGIDEQFF. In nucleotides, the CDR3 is TGTGCCAGCAGCCTATGGGGGGGGATCGATGAGCAGTTCTTC.

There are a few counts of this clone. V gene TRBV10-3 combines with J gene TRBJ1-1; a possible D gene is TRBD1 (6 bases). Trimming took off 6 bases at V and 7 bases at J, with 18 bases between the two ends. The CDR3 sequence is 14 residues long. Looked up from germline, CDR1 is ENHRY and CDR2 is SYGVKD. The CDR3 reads CAIRETRGGGEAFF. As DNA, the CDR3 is TGTGCCATCAGGGAGACAAGAGGGGGTGGTGAAGCTTTCTTT.

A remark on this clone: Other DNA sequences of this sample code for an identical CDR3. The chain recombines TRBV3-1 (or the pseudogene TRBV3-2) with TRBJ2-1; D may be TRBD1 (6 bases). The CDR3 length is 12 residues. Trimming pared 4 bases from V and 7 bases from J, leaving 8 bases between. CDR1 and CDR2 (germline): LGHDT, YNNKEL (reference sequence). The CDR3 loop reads CASSRRGNEQFF. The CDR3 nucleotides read TGTGCCAGCAGCCGTAGGGGGAATGAGCAGTTCTTC.

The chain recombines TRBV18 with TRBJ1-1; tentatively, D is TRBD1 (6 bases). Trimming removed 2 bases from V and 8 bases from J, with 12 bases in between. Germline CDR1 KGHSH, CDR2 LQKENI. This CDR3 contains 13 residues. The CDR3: CASSPVTGNEAFF. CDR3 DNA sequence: TGTGCCAGCTCACCAGTAACAGGGAACGAAGCTTTCTTT. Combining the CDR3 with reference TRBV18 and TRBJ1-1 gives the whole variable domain NAGVMQNPRHLVRRRGQEARLRCSPMKGHSHVYWYRQLPEEGLKFMVYLQKENIIDESGMPKERFSAEFPKEGPSILRIQQVVRGDSAAYFCASSPVTGNEAFFGQGTRLTVV.